This TCR beta chain is drawn from a study of T cell responses to AZD1222 COVID-19 vaccine. Points from the study as a whole: AZD1222 recipients seropositive at baseline numbered only five to seven.

Generated by immunoSEQ multiplex PCR, the TCRdb table keeps only in-frame clones and is missing some. The table includes 150,000 or so clones, 82% detected once. CDR1 is SGHDN, CDR2 FVKESK, per germline. The CDR3 covers 12 residues. With 4 bases removed from V and 8 bases from J, the gap between germline ends came to 10 bases. To note about this clone: Its antigen remains unknown.

The chain is built from TRBV14 and TRBJ2-3, with unresolved D. This clonotype originated in an adult in good health. The sample in question was peripheral blood, obtained on day 0 of MenACWY control vaccination. CDR3 nucleotide sequence: TGTGCCAGCAGCCTAGGACGAGGTACGCAGTATTTT. It codes for CASSLGRGTQYF.